The entry below describes one T cell receptor (beta chain). Other DNA sequences of this sample code for an identical CDR3. The data belong to a study of blood T cell repertoires in COVID-19. Study at large: PBMCs, B-cell-depleted T cells, or T cells provided the cDNA or gDNA that made up the material.

Enrollment of patients from Seattle took place during active infection, with longitudinal follow-up. Authors' methods: Estimates of nucleated cell counts were drawn from the amplification of reference gene primers. TCRdb's table, derived via immunoSEQ multiplex PCR, lists solely in-frame clones and lacks some. The V and J calls and clone size were taken over from that table, and D and trimming were inferred from the DNA. The data show about 260,000 clones, around nine tenths seen once. The CDR3 is 15 amino acids. The germline V gene has CDR1 SGDLS and CDR2 YYNGEE. Trimming removed 0 bases from V and 2 bases from J, with 9 bases in between.

Sequencing used peripheral blood. This TCR derives from a woman aged 65 to 85 with COVID-19, enrolled during active disease. This chain connects TRBV9 to TRBJ2-1, with a tentative D call TRBD2 (7 bases). In nucleotides, the CDR3 is TGTGCCAGCAGCGTAGCGGGGGGCCCCTACAATGAGCAGTTCTTC. It specifies CASSVAGGPYNEQFF. Together with reference TRBV9 and TRBJ2-1, the CDR3 gives the full variable domain: DSGVTQTPKHLITATGQRVTLRCSPRSGDLSVYWYQQSLDQGLQFLIQYYNGEERAKGNILERFSAQQFPDLHSELNLSSLELGDSALYFCASSVAGGPYNEQFFGPGTRLTVL.